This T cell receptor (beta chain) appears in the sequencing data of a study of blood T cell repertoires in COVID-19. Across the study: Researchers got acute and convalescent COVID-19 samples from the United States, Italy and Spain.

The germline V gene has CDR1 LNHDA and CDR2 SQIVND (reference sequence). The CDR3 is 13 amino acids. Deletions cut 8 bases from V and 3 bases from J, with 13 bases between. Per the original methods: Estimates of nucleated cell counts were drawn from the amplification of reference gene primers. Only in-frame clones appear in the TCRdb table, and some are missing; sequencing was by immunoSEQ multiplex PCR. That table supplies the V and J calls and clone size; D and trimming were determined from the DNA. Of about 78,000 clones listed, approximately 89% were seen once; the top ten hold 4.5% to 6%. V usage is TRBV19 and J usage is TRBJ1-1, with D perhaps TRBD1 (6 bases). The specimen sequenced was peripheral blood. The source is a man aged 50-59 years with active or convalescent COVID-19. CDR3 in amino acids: CASGFRQDTEAFF. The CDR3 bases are TGTGCCAGTGGGTTTCGACAGGACACTGAAGCTTTCTTT.